The 8 T cell receptor beta chains below all came from one sample that was sequenced in a study of control samples from healthy donors and cancer patients. Data came from immunoSEQ multiplex PCR; TCRdb stores just in-frame clones and leaves some out. Found here are roughly 100,000 clones, around 90% of them singletons; the top ten hold approximately 3%. The specimen was blood. These TCRs come from a human donor in good health. The donor label of this sample is uncertain.

The chain joins TRBV18 to TRBJ2-1, with 15 bases lining up with TRBD2. Trimming removed 3 bases from V and 8 bases from J; junction bases left unmatched: 5. The CDR3 extends over 16 amino acids. The V gene's germline CDR1 is KGHSH and CDR2 LQKENI. CDR3 in DNA: TGTGCCAGCTCACCTCCGGGACTAGCGGGGGGCCATGAGCAGTTCTTC. Translated, it gives CASSPPGLAGGHEQFF.

The V gene is TRBV19, the J gene TRBJ2-1, with a tentative D call TRBD2 (6 bases). This CDR3 has 18 residues. Germline lookup yields CDR1 LNHDA and CDR2 SQIVND (reference sequence). V lost 3 bases and J lost 7, with 25 bases in between. CDR3 nucleotide sequence: TGTGCCAGTAGTATTGTCGGGGCGGGAATTTTCAGTAGGAATGAGCAGTTCTTC. It is translated as CASSIVGAGIFSRNEQFF.

This chain uses TRBV19 with TRBJ2-3; D perhaps matches TRBD2 (6 bases). Germline V gene data show CDR1 as LNHDA and CDR2 as SQIVND (reference sequence). This CDR3 is 18 amino acids long. The ends were cut back, 3 bases at V and 2 bases at J, with 21 bases in the middle. In DNA form, the CDR3 reads TGTGCCAGTAGTATTTACTTGGACTACAGTCCGAACACAGATACGCAGTATTTT. Protein: CASSIYLDYSPNTDTQYF.

This sequence joins TRBV12-3 or TRBV12-4 and TRBJ1-2; D ambiguous. V shed 0 bases and J shed 4 bases, with 6 bases lying between them. The CDR3 consists of 13 residues. CDR3 residues: CASSLAGSYGYTF. The DNA for the CDR3 is TGTGCCAGCAGTTTAGCAGGGAGCTATGGCTACACCTTC.

This clone was seen a single time. CDR3 region: CASSPKTGGVSPLHF. In DNA form, the CDR3 reads TGTGCCAGCTCACCAAAGACAGGGGGCGTATCACCCCTCCACTTT. This chain joins TRBV18 and TRBJ1-6; 10 bases match TRBD1. This CDR3 contains 15 residues. The germline gives CDR1 KGHSH, CDR2 LQKENI. The J segment lost 10 bases and the V segment lost 2 bases, leaving 5 bases of the junction unmatched.

This chain connects TRBV27 to TRBJ2-3; the match to TRBD2 covers 10 bases. The CDR3 totals 16 residues. Germline CDR1 is MNHEY and CDR2 is SMNVEV (reference sequence). V lost 3 bases and J lost 3; bases outside the gene matches: 6. The CDR3 DNA reads as TGTGCCAGCAGTTTTGTTGCTAGCGGGGGTACAGATACGCAGTATTTT. Its protein product is CASSFVASGGTDTQYF.

In DNA form, the CDR3 reads TGTGCCAGCACCTCAGGCGGTAGCGGGGGATACGAGCAGTACTTC. Its protein is CASTSGGSGGYEQYF. The rearrangement uses TRBV6-5 and TRBJ2-7, with 9 nucleotides matching TRBD2. Looked up from germline, CDR1 is MNHEY and CDR2 is SVGAGI. The CDR3 has 15 residues. The ends lost 7 bases at V and 4 bases at J; junction bases unmatched: 11.

The chain recombines TRBV7-8 with TRBJ1-6; TRBD1 might be the D (5 bases). The length of the CDR3 is 17 residues. The germline V gene encodes CDR1 SGHVS and CDR2 FQNEAQ. Between the trimmed V and J ends, which lost 5 bases and 1 base, there was a span of 15 bases. The CDR3 sequence is CASSRDFRKSYNSPLHF. The CDR3 DNA sequence: TGTGCCAGCAGCAGGGACTTTCGGAAATCCTATAATTCACCCCTCCACTTT.